This T cell receptor (beta chain) was found in a study of blood T cell repertoires in COVID-19 (dated by TCRdb to 2020 to 2022). General notes on the study: Samples from collaborators originated in the United States, Italy and Spain and spanned both the acute and convalescent phases of COVID-19. The sample metadata nearly always contained a de-identified subject ID, COVID-19 status, age in years and sex. Samples were obtained from the ongoing ImmuneRACE study (first 160 participants) and from 1,000 to 1,500 subjects provided by 6 global collaborators. The repertoires were made available in a free public database intended to serve as a resource for research on the immune response to SARS-CoV-2. HLA class I and class II types, where available, came from metadata supplied by the sample provider rather than from assay-based typing. The material from the prospective study consisted of cDNA or gDNA derived from T cells, B-cell-depleted T cells, or PBMCs. Deeply sampled blood TCRbeta repertoires from subjects exposed to, actively infected with, or recovered from COVID-19 were included in the dataset. Study-wide findings and limitations: The amount of clinical and demographic metadata varied by source and participant and was provided uncurated.

Worth noting for this clone: No cognate antigen has been identified for it. There are no base qualities to consult, and no much larger clone falls within one base.

Looking up the germline V gene (reference sequence) yields CDR1 SGHNT and CDR2 YYREEE. The CDR3 numbers 15 residues from cysteine through phenylalanine. The retained sequence is limited to the CDR3, 45 bases, with the frame set at the first base. V and J lose 0 bases and 2 bases, and a span of 12 bases separates them. Participants in the prospective study were aged about 18 to 95 years, lived in over 20 United States geographic areas, and enrolled through a virtual design. To assign participants to cohorts, the prospective study relied on clinical history that participants themselves reported in a screening survey and a study questionnaire. ImmuneRACE Cohort 3 recovered participants were defined by two consecutive negative NP/OP PCR tests, healthcare professional clearance, or symptom resolution. In the prospective study, mobile phlebotomists collected whole blood, serum and a nasopharyngeal or oropharyngeal swab from each participant. Over an approximately 2-month period, participants in the prospective study had the option of providing additional blood draws and questionnaires. Prospective study blood samples were shipped either frozen or at room temperature before DNA extraction.

TCRbeta CDR3 regions were amplified from genomic DNA by means of the immunoSEQ Assay, a bias-controlled multiplex PCR. The paper's data handling went like this. Nucleated cell counts per sample were estimated from amplification of reference gene primers within the assay. To quantify the absolute abundance of each unique TCRbeta CDR3 rearrangement, sequence reads were collapsed and filtered. For each sample, productive Simpson clonality was calculated as the square root of Simpson's diversity index over productive rearrangements. The table comes from immuneACCESS by way of TCRdb, which keeps in-frame sequences with V and J called. Part of the clones is missing from these tables; in studies checked, under half for an unresolved V gene and the rest for unknown reasons. V and J calls and clone size are given by that table; D and trimming were obtained from the DNA. The sample table contains 310,000 or so clones; only one count was recorded for approximately 90% of them. Approximately 9.4% of the sample rests with the top ten.

The sequence was collected from a middle-aged woman who had recovered from COVID-19. The chain is encoded by TRBV5-4 joined to TRBJ2-7; tentative D gene TRBD2, with 6 bases matching. What was sequenced was PBMCs or T cells enriched from blood (not recorded which). The DNA sequence is TGTGCCAGCAGCTTGGGGGGGGTTAGAGCCTACGAGCAGTACTTC. This translates into CASSLGGVRAYEQYF. The CDR3, completed at both ends by the reference TRBV5-4 and TRBJ2-7 genes, gives the full variable domain ETGVTQSPTHLIKTRGQQVTLRCSSQSGHNTVSWYQQALGQGPQFIFQYYREEENGRGNFPPRFSGLQFPNYSSELNVNALELDDSALYLCASSLGGVRAYEQYFGPGTRLTVT.